This T cell receptor beta chain is drawn from a study of T cell repertoires in cytomegalovirus infection. The wider study: It was recently identified HLA-C-restricted and well-studied HLA-B-restricted CMV epitopes that the study used. Based on public TCR beta signatures, there were indications of CMV infection and of a matching HLA type. Points from the study as a whole: What dominated the ex vivo response were HLA-C-restricted CMV-specific TCR beta clonotypes.

MiXCR, applied by TCRdb to the reads, yields one record per CDR3 protein. Of fewer than 950,000 distinct CDR3 sequences listed, less than 35% are singletons. At least ten counts were recorded for this clonotype. The target antigen is unknown. In germline, CDR1 is SEHNR, CDR2 FQNEAQ (reference sequence). This CDR3 spans 17 amino acids. V lost 5 bases, J lost 0 bases, and 7 bases stayed unmatched. The source was cultured CD8+ T cells from PBMCs, collected from culture after CMV antigen stimulation. The sequence was obtained from a human donor in good health (CMV status not recorded). Some clones in this sample may be carry-over from other donors' samples. The chain has TRBV7-9 and TRBJ1-4, with TRBD1 identical over 9 bases. CDR3 sequence: CASSPRDRDPTNEKLFF. The CDR3 region has the DNA TGTGCCAGCAGCCCCCGGGACAGGGACCCAACTAATGAAAAACTGTTTTTT.